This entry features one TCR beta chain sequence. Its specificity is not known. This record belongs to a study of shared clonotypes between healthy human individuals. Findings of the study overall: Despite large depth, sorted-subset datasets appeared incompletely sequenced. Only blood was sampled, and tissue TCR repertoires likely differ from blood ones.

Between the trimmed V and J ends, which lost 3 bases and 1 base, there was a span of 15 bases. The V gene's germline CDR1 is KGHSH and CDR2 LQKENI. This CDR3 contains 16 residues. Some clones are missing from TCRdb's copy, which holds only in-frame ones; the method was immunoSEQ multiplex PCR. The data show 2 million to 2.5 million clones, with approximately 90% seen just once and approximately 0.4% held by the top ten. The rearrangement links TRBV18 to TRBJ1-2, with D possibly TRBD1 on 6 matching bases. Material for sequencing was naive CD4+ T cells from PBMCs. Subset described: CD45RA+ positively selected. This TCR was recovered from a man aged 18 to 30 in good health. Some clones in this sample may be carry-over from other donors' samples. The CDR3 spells CASSPEYRAINYGYTF. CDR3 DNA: TGTGCCAGCTCACCCGAATACAGGGCTATTAACTATGGCTACACCTTC.